A single TCR beta chain is shown here with its context. The data stem from a study of blood T cell repertoires in COVID-19. At the level of the study: Samples came from the United States, Italy and Spain, spanning acute and convalescent COVID-19. T cells, B-cell-depleted T cells, or PBMCs supplied cDNA or gDNA.

Germline V gene lookup returns CDR1 SGHRS and CDR2 YFSETQ. The CDR3 consists of 19 residues. The J segment lost 5 bases and the V segment lost 4 bases, leaving 15 bases of the junction unmatched. Patients of the Seattle cohort, enrolled during active infection, were followed longitudinally. Authors' methods: Reference gene primer amplification in the assay estimated nucleated cell counts. The repertoire was sequenced with immunoSEQ multiplex PCR; TCRdb's copy has only in-frame clones and lacks some. V and J calls and clone size are those listed in that table; D and trimming were worked out from the DNA. The sample records 310,000 or so clones, about nine tenths being singletons.

The origin of this receptor is a man under 40 with COVID-19, enrolled during active disease. V is TRBV5-1 and J is TRBJ2-1, with 13 nucleotides matching TRBD2. The sample comprised peripheral blood. Here the CDR3 reads CASSSRLTSGGPLNNEQFF. Written as DNA, the CDR3 is TGCGCCAGCAGCAGCCGACTGACTAGCGGGGGGCCCCTGAACAATGAGCAGTTCTTC.